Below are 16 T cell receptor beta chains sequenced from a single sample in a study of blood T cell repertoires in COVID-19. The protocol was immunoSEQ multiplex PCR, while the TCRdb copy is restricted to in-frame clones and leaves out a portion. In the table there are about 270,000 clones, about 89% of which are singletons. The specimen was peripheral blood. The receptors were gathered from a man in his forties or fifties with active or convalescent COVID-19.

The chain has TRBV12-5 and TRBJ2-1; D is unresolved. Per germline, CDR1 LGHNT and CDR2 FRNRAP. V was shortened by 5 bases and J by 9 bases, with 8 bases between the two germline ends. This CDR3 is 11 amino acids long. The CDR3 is CASGIEVEQFF. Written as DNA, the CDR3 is TGTGCTAGTGGTATAGAGGTTGAGCAGTTCTTC.

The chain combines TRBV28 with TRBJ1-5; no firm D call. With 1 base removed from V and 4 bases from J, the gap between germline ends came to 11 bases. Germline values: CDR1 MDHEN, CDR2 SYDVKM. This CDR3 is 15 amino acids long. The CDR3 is CASSLFARRNQPQHF. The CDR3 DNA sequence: TGTGCCAGCAGTTTATTCGCCAGGAGGAATCAGCCCCAGCATTTT.

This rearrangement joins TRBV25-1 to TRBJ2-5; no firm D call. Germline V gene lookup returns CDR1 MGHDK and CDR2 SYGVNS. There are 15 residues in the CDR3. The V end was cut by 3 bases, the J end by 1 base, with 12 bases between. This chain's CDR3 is CASSDTPGTQETQYF. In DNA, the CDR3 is TGTGCCAGCAGTGATACACCAGGTACCCAAGAGACCCAGTACTTC.

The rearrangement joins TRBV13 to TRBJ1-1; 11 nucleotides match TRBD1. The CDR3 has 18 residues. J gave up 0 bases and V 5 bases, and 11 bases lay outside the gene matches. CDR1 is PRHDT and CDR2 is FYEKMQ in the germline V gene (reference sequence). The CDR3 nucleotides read TGTGCCAGCAGCCCCTACGGGACAGGGGGGGAGATGAACACTGAAGCTTTCTTT. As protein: CASSPYGTGGEMNTEAFF.

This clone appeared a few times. CDR3 in amino acids: CASSQDQGIGYGYTF. The CDR3 coding sequence is TGCGCCAGCAGCCAAGATCAGGGAATTGGCTATGGCTACACCTTC. The chain employs TRBV4-1 and TRBJ1-2; D possibly corresponds to TRBD1 (5 bases). Trimming removed 0 bases at V and 4 bases at J, with 12 bases between. CDR1 MGHRA and CDR2 YSYEKL come from the germline V gene. This CDR3 spans 15 amino acids.

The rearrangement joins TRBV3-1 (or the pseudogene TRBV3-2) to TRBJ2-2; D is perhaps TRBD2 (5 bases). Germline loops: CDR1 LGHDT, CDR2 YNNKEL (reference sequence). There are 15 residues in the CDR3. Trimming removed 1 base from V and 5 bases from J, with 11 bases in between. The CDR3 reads CASSQAPGDTGELFF. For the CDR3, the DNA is TGTGCCAGCAGCCAAGCCCCCGGGGATACCGGGGAGCTGTTTTTT.

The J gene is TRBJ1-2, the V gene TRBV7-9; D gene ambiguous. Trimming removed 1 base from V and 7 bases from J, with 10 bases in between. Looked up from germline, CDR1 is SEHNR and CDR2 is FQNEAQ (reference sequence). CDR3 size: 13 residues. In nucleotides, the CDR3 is TGTGCCAGCAGCTTAGACCCCCTGGCTGGCTACACCTTC. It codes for CASSLDPLAGYTF.

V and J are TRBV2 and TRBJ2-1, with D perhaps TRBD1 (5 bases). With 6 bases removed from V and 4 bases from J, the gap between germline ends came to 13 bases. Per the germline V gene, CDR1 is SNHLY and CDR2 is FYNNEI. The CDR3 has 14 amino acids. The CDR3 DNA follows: TGTGCCAGCAGCCCAGACAGCACTTACAATGAGCAGTTCTTC. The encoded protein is CASSPDSTYNEQFF.

CDR3 protein: CASQDAGTEAFF. CDR3 nucleotides: TGTGCCAGCCAAGATGCGGGCACTGAAGCTTTCTTT. The rearrangement joins TRBV6-5 to TRBJ1-1; D ambiguous. Germline CDR1 reads MNHEY; CDR2 reads SVGAGI. The CDR3 spans 12 residues. Trimming stripped 8 bases from V and 4 bases from J, with 11 bases between.

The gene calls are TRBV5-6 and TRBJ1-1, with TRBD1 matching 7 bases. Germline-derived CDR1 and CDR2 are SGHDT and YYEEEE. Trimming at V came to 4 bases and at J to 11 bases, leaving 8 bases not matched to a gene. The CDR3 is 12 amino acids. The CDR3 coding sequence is TGTGCCAGCAGCGGTGAGGACAGGAGGGCTTTCTTT. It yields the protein CASSGEDRRAFF. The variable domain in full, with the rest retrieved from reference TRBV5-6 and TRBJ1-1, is DAGVTQSPTHLIKTRGQQVTLRCSPKSGHDTVSWYQQALGQGPQFIFQYYEEEERQRGNFPDRFSGHQFPNYSSELNVNALLLGDSALYLCASSGEDRRAFFGQGTRLTVV.

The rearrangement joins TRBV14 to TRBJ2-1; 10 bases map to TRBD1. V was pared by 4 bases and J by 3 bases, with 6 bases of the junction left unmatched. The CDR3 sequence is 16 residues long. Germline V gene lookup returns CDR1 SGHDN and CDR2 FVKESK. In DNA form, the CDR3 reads TGTGCCAGCAGCCCGGGACAGGGGAGGTACTACAATGAGCAGTTCTTC. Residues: CASSPGQGRYYNEQFF.

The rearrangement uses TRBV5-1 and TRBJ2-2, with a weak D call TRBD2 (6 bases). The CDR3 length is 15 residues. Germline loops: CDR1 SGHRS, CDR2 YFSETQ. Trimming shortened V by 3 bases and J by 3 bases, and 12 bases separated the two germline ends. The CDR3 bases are TGCGCCAGCAGCTACGGGACTCCTGACACCGGGGAGCTGTTTTTT. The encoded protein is CASSYGTPDTGELFF.

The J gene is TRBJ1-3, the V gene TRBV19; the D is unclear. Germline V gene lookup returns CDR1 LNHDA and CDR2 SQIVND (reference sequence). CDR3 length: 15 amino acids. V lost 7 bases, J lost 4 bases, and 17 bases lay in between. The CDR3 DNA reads TGTGCCAGTACTTCGAGCGCCGGAGCGGGAAACACCATATATTTT. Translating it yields CASTSSAGAGNTIYF.

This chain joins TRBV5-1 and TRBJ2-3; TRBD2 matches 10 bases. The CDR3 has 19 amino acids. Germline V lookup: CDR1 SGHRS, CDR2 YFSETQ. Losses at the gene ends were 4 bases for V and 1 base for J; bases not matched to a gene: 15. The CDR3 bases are TGCGCCAGCAGCCTTACAGCGGGAGGGCCCCTGGTCGGCACAGATACGCAGTATTTT. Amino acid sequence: CASSLTAGGPLVGTDTQYF.

CDR3 region: CASSVRPWEKLFF. The CDR3 DNA reads as TGTGCCAGCTCGGTCAGGCCTTGGGAAAAACTGTTTTTT. V is TRBV19 and J is TRBJ1-4, with D hard to call. The V gene's germline CDR1 is LNHDA and CDR2 SQIVND (reference sequence). The V end lost 9 bases, the J end lost 8 bases, and 16 bases lay between the germline ends. This CDR3 is 13 amino acids long.

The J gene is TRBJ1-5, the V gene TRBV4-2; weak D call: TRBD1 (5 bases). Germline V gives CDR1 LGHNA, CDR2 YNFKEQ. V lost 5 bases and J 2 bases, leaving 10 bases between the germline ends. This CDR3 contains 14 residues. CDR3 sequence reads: CASSGAGGNQPQHF. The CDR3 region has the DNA TGTGCCAGCAGCGGGGCGGGGGGCAATCAGCCCCAGCATTTT.